This T cell receptor (beta chain) was captured in a study of technical replicates of blood from a handful of donors (dated by TCRdb to 2015 to 2018). CDR1 MNHNS and CDR2 SASEGT are derived from the germline V gene. The CDR3 holds 15 amino acids from the cysteine to the phenylalanine. The only DNA kept is the CDR3, 45 bases in frame from the first base. Clipping removes 7 bases from V and 0 bases from J, with 7 as the unmatched junction base count. The method behind the library was the immunoSEQ multiplex PCR assay. In TCRdb, the immuneACCESS table is reduced to in-frame sequences with V and J assigned. These tables do not hold every clone; where another copy was compared, an unresolved V gene accounts for under half, and the others remain unexplained. In this sample the table shows 50,000 or so clones, roughly 90% of which occur a single time. 3% to 4% of the sample lies in the top ten. With respect to this clone: Its antigen remains undetermined. The record has no base qualities; no much larger clone is one base away.

The sequence is built from TRBV6-1 and TRBJ2-7; 9 junctional bases match TRBD2. The source is a human donor in good health. Some clones in this sample may be carry-over from other donors' samples. The sample comprised PBMCs. The CDR3 sequence is CASISPLAGSYEQYF. The DNA sequence reads TGTGCCAGCATCAGCCCACTAGCGGGCTCCTACGAGCAGTACTTC.